What follows is one T cell receptor (beta chain) and its context. Its antigen is unidentified. The V and J ends lost 5 bases and 5 bases respectively, with 14 bases between them. There are 14 residues in the CDR3. Germline V gives CDR1 LNHNV, CDR2 YYDKDF (reference sequence). This entry is derived from a study of T cells after yellow fever vaccination. The TCR cDNA carried a universal primer site and UMIs from 5'RACE template switching. TCRdb used MiXCR to reprocess the 5' RACE reads, holding one entry per CDR3 protein. The sample holds 550,000 to 750,000 distinct CDR3 sequences, about 13% seen once. Whole-study results and caveats: Overlap between CD4 and CD8 compartments was detected for a small share of clonotypes.

This clonotype originated in a man aged 25-40 years who received the YFV17D yellow fever vaccine. Sample: PBMCs, taken on the day of the yellow fever booster vaccination. V is TRBV15 and J is TRBJ2-3; D could derive from TRBD1 or TRBD2 (6 bases each). In nucleotides, the CDR3 is TGTGCCACCAGCCGCTCACGGGGGCAAGATACGCAGTATTTT. This translates into CATSRSRGQDTQYF.